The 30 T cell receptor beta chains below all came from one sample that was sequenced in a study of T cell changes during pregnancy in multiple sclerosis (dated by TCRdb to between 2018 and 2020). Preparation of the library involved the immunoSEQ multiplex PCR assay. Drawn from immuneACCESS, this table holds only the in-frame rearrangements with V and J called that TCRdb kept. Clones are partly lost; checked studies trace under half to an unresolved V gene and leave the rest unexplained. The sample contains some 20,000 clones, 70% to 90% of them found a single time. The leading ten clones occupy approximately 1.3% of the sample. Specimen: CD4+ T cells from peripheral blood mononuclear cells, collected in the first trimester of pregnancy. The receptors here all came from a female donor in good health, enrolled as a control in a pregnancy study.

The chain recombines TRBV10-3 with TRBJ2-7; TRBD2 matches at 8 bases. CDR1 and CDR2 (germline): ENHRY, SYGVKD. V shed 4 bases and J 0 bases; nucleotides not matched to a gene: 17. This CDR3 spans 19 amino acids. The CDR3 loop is CAISGALGSGSLSSYEQYF. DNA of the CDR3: TGTGCCATCAGTGGGGCCTTGGGGAGCGGGAGTTTAAGCTCCTACGAGCAGTACTTC.

The CDR3 loop is CASSLYDRLSPDTQYF. The CDR3 nucleotides are TGTGCCAGCAGTTTATACGACAGGCTTAGCCCAGATACGCAGTATTTT. The rearrangement links TRBV27 to TRBJ2-3; D might be TRBD1 (6 bases). CDR1 is MNHEY and CDR2 is SMNVEV in the germline V gene (reference sequence). CDR3 length equals 16 residues. Trimming removed 1 base from V and 4 bases from J, with 15 bases in between.

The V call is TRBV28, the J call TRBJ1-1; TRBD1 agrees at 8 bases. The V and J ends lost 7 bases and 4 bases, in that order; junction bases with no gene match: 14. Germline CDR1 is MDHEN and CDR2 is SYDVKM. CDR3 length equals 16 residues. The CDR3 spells CASTPPGGGGGTEAFF. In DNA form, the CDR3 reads TGTGCCAGCACCCCTCCAGGGGGCGGGGGAGGCACTGAAGCTTTCTTT. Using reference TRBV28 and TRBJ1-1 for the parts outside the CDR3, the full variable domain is DVKVTQSSRYLVKRTGEKVFLECVQDMDHENMFWYRQDPGLGLRLIYFSYDVKMKEKGDIPEGYSVSREKKERFSLILESASTNQTSMYLCASTPPGGGGGTEAFFGQGTRLTVV.

The CDR3 is CRTGGKYGYTF. The CDR3 DNA reads as TGCAGGACAGGGGGGAAATATGGCTACACCTTC. The genes are TRBV20-1 and TRBJ1-2; 9 bases are a match to TRBD1. There are 11 residues in the CDR3. Germline CDR1 and CDR2: DFQATT and SNEGSKA (reference sequence).

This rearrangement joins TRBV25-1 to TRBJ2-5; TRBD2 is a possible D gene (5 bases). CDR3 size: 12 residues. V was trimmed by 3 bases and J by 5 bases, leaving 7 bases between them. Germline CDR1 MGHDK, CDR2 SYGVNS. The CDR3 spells CASSDRRETQYF. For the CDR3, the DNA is TGTGCCAGCAGTGATAGGAGGGAGACCCAGTACTTC. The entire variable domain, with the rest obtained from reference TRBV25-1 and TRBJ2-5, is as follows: EADIYQTPRYLVIGTGKKITLECSQTMGHDKMYWYQQDPGMELHLIHYSYGVNSTEKGDLSSESTVSRIRTEHFPLTLESARPSHTSQYLCASSDRRETQYFGPGTRLLVL.

The CDR3: CASSVIDRGLGYTF. Written as DNA, the CDR3 is TGTGCCAGCAGTGTGATCGACAGGGGGCTTGGCTACACCTTC. The chain links TRBV6-1 to TRBJ1-2, with 10 bases matching TRBD1. The V segment lost 4 bases and the J segment 7 bases; nucleotides outside the gene matches: 6. CDR3 length: 14 residues. Germline V CDR1 and CDR2: MNHNS, SASEGT.

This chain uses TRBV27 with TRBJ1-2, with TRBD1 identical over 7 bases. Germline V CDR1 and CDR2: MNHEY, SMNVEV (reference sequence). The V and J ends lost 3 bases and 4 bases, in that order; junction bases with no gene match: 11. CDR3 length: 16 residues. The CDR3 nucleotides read TGTGCCAGCAGTTTGGAAGCTAGGGGGCCGGCCTATGGCTACACCTTC. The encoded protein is CASSLEARGPAYGYTF.

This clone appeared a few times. CDR3 region: CASSGWTGGHNEQFF. CDR3 coding DNA: TGTGCCAGCAGTGGGTGGACAGGCGGGCACAATGAGCAGTTCTTC. V usage is TRBV25-1 and J usage is TRBJ2-1, with TRBD1 matching over 7 bases. This CDR3 has 15 amino acids. Looked up from germline, CDR1 is MGHDK and CDR2 is SYGVNS. V was clipped by 4 bases and J by 5 bases; unmatched bases: 8.

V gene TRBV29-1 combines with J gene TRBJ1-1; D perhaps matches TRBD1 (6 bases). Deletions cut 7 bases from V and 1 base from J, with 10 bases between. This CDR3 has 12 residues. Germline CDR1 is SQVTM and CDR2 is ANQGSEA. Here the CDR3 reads CSGIRGNTEAFF. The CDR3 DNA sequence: TGCAGCGGGATCAGGGGGAACACTGAAGCTTTCTTT.

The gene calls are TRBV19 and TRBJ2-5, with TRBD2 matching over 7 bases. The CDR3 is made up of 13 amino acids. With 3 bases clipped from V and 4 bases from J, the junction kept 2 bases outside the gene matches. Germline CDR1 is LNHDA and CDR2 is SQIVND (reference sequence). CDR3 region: CASSMASGETQYF. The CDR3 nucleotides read TGTGCCAGTAGTATGGCTAGCGGAGAGACCCAGTACTTC.

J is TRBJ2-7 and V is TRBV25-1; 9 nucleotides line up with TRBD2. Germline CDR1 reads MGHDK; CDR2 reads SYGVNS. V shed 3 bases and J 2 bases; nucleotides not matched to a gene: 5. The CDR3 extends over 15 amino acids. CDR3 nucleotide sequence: TGTGCCAGCAGTGATGGCGGGGGGGTAGCCTACGAGCAGTACTTC. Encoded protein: CASSDGGGVAYEQYF.

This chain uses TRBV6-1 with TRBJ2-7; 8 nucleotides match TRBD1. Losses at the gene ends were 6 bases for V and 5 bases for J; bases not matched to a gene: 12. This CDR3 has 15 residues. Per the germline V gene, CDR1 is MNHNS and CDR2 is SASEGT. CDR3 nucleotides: TGTGCCAGCAGAAAGGACAGGGAAATTAGCAACGAGCAGTACTTC. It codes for CASRKDREISNEQYF.

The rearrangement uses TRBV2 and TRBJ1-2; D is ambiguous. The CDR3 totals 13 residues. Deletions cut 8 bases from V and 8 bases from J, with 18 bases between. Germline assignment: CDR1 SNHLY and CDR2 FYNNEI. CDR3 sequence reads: CASLLREQRGYTF. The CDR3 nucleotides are TGTGCCAGCCTCCTTAGGGAGCAGCGGGGCTACACCTTC. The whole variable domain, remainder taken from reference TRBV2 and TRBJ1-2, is EPEVTQTPSHQVTQMGQEVILRCVPISNHLYFYWYRQILGQKVEFLVSFYNNEISEKSEIFDDQFSVERPDGSNFTLKIRSTKLEDSAMYFCASLLREQRGYTFGSGTRLTVV.

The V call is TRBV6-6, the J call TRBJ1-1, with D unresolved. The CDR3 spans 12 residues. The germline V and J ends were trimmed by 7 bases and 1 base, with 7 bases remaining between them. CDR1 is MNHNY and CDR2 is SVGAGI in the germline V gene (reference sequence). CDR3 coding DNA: TGTGCCAGCATGATGGCGAACACTGAAGCTTTCTTT. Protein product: CASMMANTEAFF.

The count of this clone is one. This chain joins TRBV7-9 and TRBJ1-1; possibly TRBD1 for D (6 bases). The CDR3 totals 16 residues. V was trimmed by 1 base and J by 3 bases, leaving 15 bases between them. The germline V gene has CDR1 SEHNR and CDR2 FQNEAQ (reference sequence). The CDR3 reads CASSLVGGARDTEAFF. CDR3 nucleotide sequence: TGTGCCAGCAGCTTAGTTGGGGGGGCGCGGGACACTGAAGCTTTCTTT.

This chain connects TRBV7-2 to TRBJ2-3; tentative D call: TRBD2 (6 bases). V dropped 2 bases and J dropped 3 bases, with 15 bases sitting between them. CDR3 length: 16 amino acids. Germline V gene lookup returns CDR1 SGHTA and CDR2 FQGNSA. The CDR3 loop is CASSLFGGDSTDTQYF. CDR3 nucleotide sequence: TGTGCCAGCAGCTTATTCGGGGGAGATTCGACAGATACGCAGTATTTT.

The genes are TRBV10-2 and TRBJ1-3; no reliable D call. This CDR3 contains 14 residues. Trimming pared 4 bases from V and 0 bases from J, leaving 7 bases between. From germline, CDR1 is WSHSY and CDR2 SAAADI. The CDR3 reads CASSGQASGNTIYF. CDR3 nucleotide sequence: TGCGCCAGCAGTGGGCAGGCCTCTGGAAACACCATATATTTT.

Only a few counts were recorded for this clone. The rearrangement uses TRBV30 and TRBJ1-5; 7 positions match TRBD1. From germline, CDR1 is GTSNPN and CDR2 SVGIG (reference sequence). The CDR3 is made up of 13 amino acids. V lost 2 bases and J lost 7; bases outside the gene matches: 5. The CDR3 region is CAWSRAGGQPQHF. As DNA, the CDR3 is TGTGCCTGGAGTAGGGCAGGGGGACAGCCCCAGCATTTT.

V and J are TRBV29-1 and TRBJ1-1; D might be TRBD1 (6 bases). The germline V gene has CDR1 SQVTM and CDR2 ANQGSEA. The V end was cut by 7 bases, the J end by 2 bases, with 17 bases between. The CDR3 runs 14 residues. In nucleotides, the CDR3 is TGCAGCGGGGCGGGTGAGACAGGAAACACTGAAGCTTTCTTT. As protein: CSGAGETGNTEAFF.

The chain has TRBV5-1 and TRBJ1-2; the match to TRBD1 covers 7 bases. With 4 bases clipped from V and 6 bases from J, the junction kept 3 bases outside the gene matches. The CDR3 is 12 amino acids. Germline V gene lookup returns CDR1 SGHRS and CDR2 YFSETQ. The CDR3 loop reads CASSTTGNGYTF. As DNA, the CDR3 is TGCGCCAGCAGCACGACAGGGAATGGCTACACCTTC.

The CDR3 DNA sequence: TGTGCCAGCAGTCCCTACCCAGCAGGTGTCACGGTTAACTATGGCTACACCTTC. Translation: CASSPYPAGVTVNYGYTF. The gene calls are TRBV27 and TRBJ1-2; D call uncertain. The V end was cut by 5 bases, the J end by 1 base, with 23 bases between. CDR1 and CDR2 (germline): MNHEY, SMNVEV (reference sequence). The CDR3 consists of 18 residues.

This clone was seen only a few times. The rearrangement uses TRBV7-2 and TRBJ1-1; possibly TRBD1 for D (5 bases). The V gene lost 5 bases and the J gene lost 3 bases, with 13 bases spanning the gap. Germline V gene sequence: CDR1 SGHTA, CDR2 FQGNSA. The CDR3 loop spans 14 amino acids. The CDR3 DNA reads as TGTGCCAGCAGCCAAACAGGATATGACACTGAAGCTTTCTTT. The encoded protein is CASSQTGYDTEAFF.

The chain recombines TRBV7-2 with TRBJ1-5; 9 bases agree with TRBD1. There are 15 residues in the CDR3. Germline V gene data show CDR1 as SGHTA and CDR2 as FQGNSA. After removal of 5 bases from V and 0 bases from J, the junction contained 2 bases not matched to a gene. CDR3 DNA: TGTGCCAGCAGCGTGGACAGGGGTAGCAATCAGCCCCAGCATTTT. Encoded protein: CASSVDRGSNQPQHF.

The CDR3 sequence is CASSVGPGGETQYF. Written as DNA, the CDR3 is TGTGCCAGCAGCGTGGGACCGGGGGGAGAGACCCAGTACTTC. The chain is built from TRBV9 and TRBJ2-5, with 7 nucleotides matching TRBD2. The CDR3 spans 14 residues. In germline, CDR1 is SGDLS, CDR2 YYNGEE. Trimming cost V 2 bases and J 4 bases; bases outside gene matches: 5.

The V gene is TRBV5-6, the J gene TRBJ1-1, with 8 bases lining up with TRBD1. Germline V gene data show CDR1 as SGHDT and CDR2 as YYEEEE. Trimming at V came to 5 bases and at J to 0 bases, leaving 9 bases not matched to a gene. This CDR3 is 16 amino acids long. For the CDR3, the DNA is TGTGCCAGCAGGAACGGGGACAGGAGCCTGAACACTGAAGCTTTCTTT. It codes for CASRNGDRSLNTEAFF.

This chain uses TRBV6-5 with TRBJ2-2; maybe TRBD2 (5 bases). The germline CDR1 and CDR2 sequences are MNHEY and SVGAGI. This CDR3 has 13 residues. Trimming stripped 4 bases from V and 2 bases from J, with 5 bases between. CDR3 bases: TGTGCCAGCAGTTCGGGAAACACCGGGGAGCTGTTTTTT. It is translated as CASSSGNTGELFF.

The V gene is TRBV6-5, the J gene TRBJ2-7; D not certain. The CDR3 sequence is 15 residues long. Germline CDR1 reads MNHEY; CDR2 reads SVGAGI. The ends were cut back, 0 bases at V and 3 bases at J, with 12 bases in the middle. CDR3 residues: CASSYSRSARYEQYF. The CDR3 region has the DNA TGTGCCAGCAGTTACTCTCGCAGTGCACGCTACGAGCAGTACTTC.

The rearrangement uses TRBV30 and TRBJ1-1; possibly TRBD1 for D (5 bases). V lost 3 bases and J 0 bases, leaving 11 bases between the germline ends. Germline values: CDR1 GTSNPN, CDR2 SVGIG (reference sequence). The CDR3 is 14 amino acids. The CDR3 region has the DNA TGTGCCTGGAGAGGGGCCCCCATGAACACTGAAGCTTTCTTT. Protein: CAWRGAPMNTEAFF.

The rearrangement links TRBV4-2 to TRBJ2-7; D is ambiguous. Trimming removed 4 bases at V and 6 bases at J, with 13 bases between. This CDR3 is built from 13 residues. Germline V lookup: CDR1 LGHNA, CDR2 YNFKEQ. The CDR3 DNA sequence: TGTGCCAGCAGCCCCCAGGAAGGAACCGAGCAGTACTTC. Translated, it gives CASSPQEGTEQYF.

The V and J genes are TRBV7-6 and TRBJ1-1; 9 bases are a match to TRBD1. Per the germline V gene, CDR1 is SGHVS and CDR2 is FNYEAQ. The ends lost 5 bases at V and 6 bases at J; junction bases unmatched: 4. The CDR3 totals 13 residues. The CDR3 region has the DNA TGTGCCAGCAGCCGGGACAGGGCCTCTGAAGCTTTCTTT. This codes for CASSRDRASEAFF.